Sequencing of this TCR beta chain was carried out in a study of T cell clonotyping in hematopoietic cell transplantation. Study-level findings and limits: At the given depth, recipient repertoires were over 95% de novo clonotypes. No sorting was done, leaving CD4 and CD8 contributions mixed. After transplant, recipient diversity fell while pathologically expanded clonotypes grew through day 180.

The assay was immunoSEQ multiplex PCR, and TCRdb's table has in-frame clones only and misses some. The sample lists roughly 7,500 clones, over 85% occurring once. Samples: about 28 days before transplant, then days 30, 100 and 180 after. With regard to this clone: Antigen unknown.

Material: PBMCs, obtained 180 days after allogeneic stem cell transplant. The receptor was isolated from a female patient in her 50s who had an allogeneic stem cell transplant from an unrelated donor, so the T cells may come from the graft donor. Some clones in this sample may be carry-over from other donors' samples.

CDR3 amino acids: CASSYLQNDRGGWSREQYF. In DNA form, the CDR3 reads TGTGCCAGCAGCTATTTACAAAACGACAGGGGAGGGTGGTCGAGAGAGCAGTACTTC. The chain uses TRBV7-2 and TRBJ2-7; a weak D match, TRBD1 (8 bases). The CDR3 has 19 residues. Germline assignment: CDR1 SGHTA and CDR2 FQGNSA. Between the trimmed V and J ends, which lost 4 bases and 7 bases, there was a span of 32 bases.